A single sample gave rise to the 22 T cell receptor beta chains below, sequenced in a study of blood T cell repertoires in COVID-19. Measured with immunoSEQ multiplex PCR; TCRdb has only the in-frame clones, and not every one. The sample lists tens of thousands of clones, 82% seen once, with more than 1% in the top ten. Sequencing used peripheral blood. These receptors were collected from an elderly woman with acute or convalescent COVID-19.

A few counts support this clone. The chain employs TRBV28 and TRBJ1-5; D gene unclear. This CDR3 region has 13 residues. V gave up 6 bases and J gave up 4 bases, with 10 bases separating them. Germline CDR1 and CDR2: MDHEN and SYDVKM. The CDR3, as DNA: TGTGCCAGCAGGAGCAGGTATAATCAGCCCCAGCATTTT. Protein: CASRSRYNQPQHF.

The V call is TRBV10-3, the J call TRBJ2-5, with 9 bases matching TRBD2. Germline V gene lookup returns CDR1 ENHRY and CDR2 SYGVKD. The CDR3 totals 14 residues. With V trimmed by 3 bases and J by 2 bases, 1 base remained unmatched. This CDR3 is CAISETSGQETQYF. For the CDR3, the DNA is TGTGCCATCAGTGAAACTAGCGGGCAAGAGACCCAGTACTTC.

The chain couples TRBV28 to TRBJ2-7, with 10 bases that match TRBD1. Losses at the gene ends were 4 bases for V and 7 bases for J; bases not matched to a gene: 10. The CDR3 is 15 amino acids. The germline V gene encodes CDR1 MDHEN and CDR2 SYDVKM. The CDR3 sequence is CASSSSGQGLEEQYF. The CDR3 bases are TGTGCCAGCAGTTCCTCGGGACAGGGGTTGGAAGAGCAGTACTTC.

CDR3 DNA sequence: TGTGCCAGCCGAGAACTTCGGTACCAAGAGACCCAGTACTTC. It translates to CASRELRYQETQYF. The chain uses TRBV27 and TRBJ2-5; D unclear. From germline, CDR1 is MNHEY and CDR2 SMNVEV (reference sequence). V lost 8 bases and J 0 bases, leaving 13 bases between the germline ends. CDR3 size: 14 residues.

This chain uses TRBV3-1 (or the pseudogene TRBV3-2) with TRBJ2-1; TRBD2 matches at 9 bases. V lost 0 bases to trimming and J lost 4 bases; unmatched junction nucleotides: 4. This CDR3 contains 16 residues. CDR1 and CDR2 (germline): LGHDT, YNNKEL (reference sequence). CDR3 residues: CASSQDLAGRYNEQFF. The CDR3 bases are TGTGCCAGCAGCCAAGATCTAGCGGGGAGATACAATGAGCAGTTCTTC.

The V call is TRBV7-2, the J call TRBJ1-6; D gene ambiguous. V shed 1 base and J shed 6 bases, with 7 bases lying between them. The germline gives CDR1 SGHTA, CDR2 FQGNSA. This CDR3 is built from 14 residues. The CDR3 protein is CASSLGSFNSPLHF. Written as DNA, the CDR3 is TGTGCCAGCAGCTTAGGGAGTTTTAATTCACCCCTCCACTTT. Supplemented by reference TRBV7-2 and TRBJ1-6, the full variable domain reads GAGVSQSPSNKVTEKGKDVELRCDPISGHTALYWYRQSLGQGLEFLIYFQGNSAPDKSGLPSDRFSAERTGGSVSTLTIQRTQQEDSAVYLCASSLGSFNSPLHFGNGTRLTVT.

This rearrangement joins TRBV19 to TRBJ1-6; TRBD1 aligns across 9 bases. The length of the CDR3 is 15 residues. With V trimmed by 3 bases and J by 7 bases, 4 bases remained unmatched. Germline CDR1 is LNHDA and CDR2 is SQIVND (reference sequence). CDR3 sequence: CASSMDRGYNSPLHF. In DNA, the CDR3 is TGTGCCAGTAGTATGGACAGGGGTTACAATTCACCCCTCCACTTT.

CDR3 nucleotides: TGTGCCAGCAGGAGGTTTGAGCTTACAAACACTGAAGCTTTCTTT. Translated, it gives CASRRFELTNTEAFF. This rearrangement joins TRBV6-5 to TRBJ1-1, with D uncertain. Germline V CDR1 and CDR2: MNHEY, SVGAGI. The CDR3 sequence is 15 residues long. V lost 6 bases and J lost 2, with 16 bases in between.

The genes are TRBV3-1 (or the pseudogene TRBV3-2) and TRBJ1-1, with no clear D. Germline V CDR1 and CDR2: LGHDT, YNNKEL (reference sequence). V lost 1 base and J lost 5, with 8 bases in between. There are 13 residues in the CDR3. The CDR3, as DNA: TGTGCCAGCAGCCAAGTTCAGATAACTGAAGCTTTCTTT. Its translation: CASSQVQITEAFF.

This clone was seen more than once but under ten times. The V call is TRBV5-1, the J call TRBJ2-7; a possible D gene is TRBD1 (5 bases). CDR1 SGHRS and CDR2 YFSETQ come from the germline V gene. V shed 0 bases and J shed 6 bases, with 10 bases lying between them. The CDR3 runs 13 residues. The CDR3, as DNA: TGCGCCAGCAGCTTGGGGGGCTCCATCGAGCAGTACTTC. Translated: CASSLGGSIEQYF.

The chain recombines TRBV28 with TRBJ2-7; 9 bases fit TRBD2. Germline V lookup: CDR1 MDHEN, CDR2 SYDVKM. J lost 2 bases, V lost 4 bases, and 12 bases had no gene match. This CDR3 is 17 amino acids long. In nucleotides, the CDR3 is TGTGCCAGCAGTTCTTCTTGGCGGGGGGGAAACACCTACGAGCAGTACTTC. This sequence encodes CASSSSWRGGNTYEQYF.

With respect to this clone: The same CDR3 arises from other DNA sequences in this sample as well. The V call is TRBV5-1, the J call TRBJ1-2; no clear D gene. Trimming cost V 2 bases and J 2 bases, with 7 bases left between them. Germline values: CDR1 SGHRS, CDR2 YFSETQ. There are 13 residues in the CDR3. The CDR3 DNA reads TGCGCCAGCAGCTTAGGAGCGAACTATGGCTACACCTTC. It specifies CASSLGANYGYTF.

The CDR3 DNA reads TGTGCCAGCAACGGGTTCGGTCAGCCCCAGCATTTT. Translation gives CASNGFGQPQHF. This chain uses TRBV6-5 with TRBJ1-5; D is ambiguous. This CDR3 region has 12 residues. The germline gives CDR1 MNHEY, CDR2 SVGAGI. Trimming pared 7 bases from V and 6 bases from J, leaving 10 bases between.

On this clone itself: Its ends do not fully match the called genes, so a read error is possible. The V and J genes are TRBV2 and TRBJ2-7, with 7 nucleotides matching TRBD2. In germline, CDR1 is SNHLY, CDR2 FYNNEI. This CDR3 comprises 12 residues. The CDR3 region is CASSLHLRGVDF. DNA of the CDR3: TGTGCCAGTTCTCTCCATCTACGGGGGGTAGACTTC.

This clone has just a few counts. CDR3 bases: TGTGCCAGCAGCGCACAGACAGGGTATGGCTACACCTTC. Protein product: CASSAQTGYGYTF. The rearrangement joins TRBV3-1 (or the pseudogene TRBV3-2) to TRBJ1-2, with 7 bases matching TRBD1. CDR1 and CDR2 (germline): LGHDT, YNNKEL (reference sequence). V was pared by 5 bases and J by 5 bases, with 5 bases of the junction left unmatched. This CDR3 contains 13 residues.

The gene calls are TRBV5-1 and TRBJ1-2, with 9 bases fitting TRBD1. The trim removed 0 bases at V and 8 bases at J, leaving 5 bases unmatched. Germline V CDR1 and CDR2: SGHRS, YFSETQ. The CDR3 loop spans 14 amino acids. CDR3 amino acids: CASSLGPTGGGYTF. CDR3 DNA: TGCGCCAGCAGCTTGGGGCCTACAGGGGGCGGCTACACCTTC.

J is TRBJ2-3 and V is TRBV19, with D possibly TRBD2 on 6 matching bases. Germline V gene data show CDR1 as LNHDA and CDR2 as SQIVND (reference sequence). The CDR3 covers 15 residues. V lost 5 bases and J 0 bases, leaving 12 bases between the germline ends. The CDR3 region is CASSLGGASTDTQYF. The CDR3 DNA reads TGTGCCAGTAGTTTGGGCGGGGCGAGCACAGATACGCAGTATTTT.

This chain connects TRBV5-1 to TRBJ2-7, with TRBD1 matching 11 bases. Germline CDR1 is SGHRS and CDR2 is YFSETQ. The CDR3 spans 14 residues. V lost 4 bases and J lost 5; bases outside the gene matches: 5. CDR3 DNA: TGCGCCAGCAGCGAGGGACAGGGGGTGGACGAGCAGTACTTC. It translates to CASSEGQGVDEQYF.

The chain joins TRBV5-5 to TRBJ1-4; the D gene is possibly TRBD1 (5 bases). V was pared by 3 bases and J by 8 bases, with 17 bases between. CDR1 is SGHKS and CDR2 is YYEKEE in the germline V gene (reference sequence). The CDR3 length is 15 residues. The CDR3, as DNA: TGTGCCAGCAGCTACCCCGCCAGGGATGGGGAAAAACTGTTTTTT. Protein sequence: CASSYPARDGEKLFF.

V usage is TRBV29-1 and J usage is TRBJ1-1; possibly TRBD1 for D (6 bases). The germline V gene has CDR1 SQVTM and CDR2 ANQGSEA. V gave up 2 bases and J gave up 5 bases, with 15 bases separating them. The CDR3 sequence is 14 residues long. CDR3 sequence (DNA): TGCAGCGTTGAACCCTCAGGGGTGGGGACTGAAGCTTTCTTT. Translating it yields CSVEPSGVGTEAFF.

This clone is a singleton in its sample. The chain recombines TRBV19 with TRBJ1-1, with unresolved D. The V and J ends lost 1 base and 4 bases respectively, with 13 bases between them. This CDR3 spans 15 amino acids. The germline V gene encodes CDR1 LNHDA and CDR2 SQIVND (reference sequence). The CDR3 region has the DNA TGTGCCAGTAGTATAGTTGGCAGTCCCCCCACTGAAGCTTTCTTT. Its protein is CASSIVGSPPTEAFF.

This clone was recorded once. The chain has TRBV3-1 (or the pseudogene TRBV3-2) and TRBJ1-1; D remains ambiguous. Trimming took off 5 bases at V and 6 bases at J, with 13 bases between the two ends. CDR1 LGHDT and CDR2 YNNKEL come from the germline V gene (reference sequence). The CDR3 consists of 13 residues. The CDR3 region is CASSYHPGAEAFF. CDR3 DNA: TGTGCCAGCAGCTACCACCCGGGAGCTGAAGCTTTCTTT.